These 15 T cell receptor beta chains came from one sample sequenced in a study of T cell responses to AZD1222 COVID-19 vaccine. Data came from immunoSEQ multiplex PCR; TCRdb stores just in-frame clones and leaves some out. This sample has 90,000 to 150,000 clones, with approximately 90% found just once. Sample: peripheral blood, taken on day 0 of AZD1222 vaccination. These receptors were collected from an adult in good health.

J is TRBJ2-1 and V is TRBV2; 7 bases fit TRBD2. This CDR3 region has 15 residues. V gave up 7 bases and J gave up 5 bases; unmatched junction bases: 11. CDR1 is SNHLY, CDR2 FYNNEI, per germline. This chain's CDR3 is CASNPLASGHNEQFF. The DNA of the CDR3 is TGTGCCAGCAATCCCTTAGCTAGCGGACACAATGAGCAGTTCTTC.

The gene calls are TRBV6-1 and TRBJ1-1; D gene uncertain. The germline V and J ends were trimmed by 3 bases and 5 bases, with 16 bases remaining between them. Germline V gene sequence: CDR1 MNHNS, CDR2 SASEGT. This CDR3 contains 15 residues. The CDR3 bases are TGTGCCAGCAGTGATGGGATCTCCTGGAGTACTGAAGCTTTCTTT. Amino acids: CASSDGISWSTEAFF.

The chain couples TRBV5-1 to TRBJ2-3; D remains unclear. Germline CDR1 and CDR2: SGHRS and YFSETQ. This CDR3 comprises 14 residues. V was cut by 4 bases and J by 0 bases, with 9 bases left in between. The DNA for the CDR3 is TGCGCCAGCAGCCAAATCCCTAGCACAGATACGCAGTATTTT. This translates into CASSQIPSTDTQYF.

The chain uses TRBV21-1 and TRBJ1-5. TRBV21-1 is tagged as a pseudogene. The CDR3 totals 17 residues. CDR3 nucleotide sequence: TGTGCCAGCAGCAAAGCGCGGAAGGGGACCAGCAATCAGCCCCAGCATTTT. Its protein product is CASSKARKGTSNQPQHF.

The CDR3 bases are TGTGCCAGCAGCTTCCAGCTCTACAATGAGCAGTTCTTC. Amino acid sequence: CASSFQLYNEQFF. J is TRBJ2-1 and V is TRBV9, with unresolved D. Germline V gene data show CDR1 as SGDLS and CDR2 as YYNGEE. V lost 4 bases and J 3 bases, leaving 8 bases between the germline ends. The CDR3 consists of 13 residues.

The chain joins TRBV9 to TRBJ2-1; TRBD2 matches 10 bases. The germline gives CDR1 SGDLS, CDR2 YYNGEE. V dropped 0 bases and J dropped 13; count of bases not matched to a gene: 7. The CDR3 contains 14 residues. CDR3 sequence reads: CASSVEASGGRQFF. The CDR3 coding sequence is TGTGCCAGCAGCGTAGAGGCTAGCGGGGGACGACAGTTCTTC.

As to this clone: The junction shows a germline mismatch at one end, possibly a read error. This chain connects TRBV9 to TRBJ2-7; TRBD1 matches at 9 bases. Germline CDR1 and CDR2: SGDLS and YYNGEE. The CDR3 length is 13 residues. DNA of the CDR3: TGTGCCAGCAGCGTAGCGGAAACAGGGGGCTCCTTCTTC. This translates into CASSVAETGGSFF.

The chain couples TRBV5-1 to TRBJ2-2; 13 bases line up with TRBD2. This CDR3 region has 16 residues. The V segment lost 4 bases and the J segment 7 bases; nucleotides outside the gene matches: 7. The germline V gene encodes CDR1 SGHRS and CDR2 YFSETQ. As DNA, the CDR3 is TGCGCCAGCAGCAGGAGGACTAGCGGGAGTAACGGGGAGCTGTTTTTT. Its protein is CASSRRTSGSNGELFF.

This rearrangement joins TRBV7-3 to TRBJ2-1, with D possibly matching TRBD2 (6 bases). CDR3 length equals 13 residues. Germline CDR1 reads SGHTA; CDR2 reads FQGTGA. The V and J ends lost 2 bases and 7 bases respectively, with 9 bases between them. The CDR3 spells CASSLGGGNEQFF. CDR3 DNA: TGTGCCAGCAGCTTAGGTGGGGGGAATGAGCAGTTCTTC. Filled out from reference TRBV7-3 and TRBJ2-1, the complete variable domain reads GAGVSQTPSNKVTEKGKYVELRCDPISGHTALYWYRQSLGQGPEFLIYFQGTGAADDSGLPNDRFFAVRPEGSVSTLKIQRTERGDSAVYLCASSLGGGNEQFFGPGTRLTVL.

The CDR3 DNA reads as TGTGCCAGCTCACCCCAGGGGGCTGCAATAAATGAGCAGTTCTTC. Protein product: CASSPQGAAINEQFF. This chain uses TRBV18 with TRBJ2-1; 8 bases are shared with TRBD1. This CDR3 is built from 15 residues. The J segment lost 7 bases and the V segment lost 3 bases, leaving 8 bases of the junction unmatched. The germline gives CDR1 KGHSH, CDR2 LQKENI.

V is TRBV6-5 and J is TRBJ2-7; D may be TRBD1 or TRBD2 (5 bases each). With 4 bases removed from V and 5 bases from J, the gap between germline ends came to 21 bases. Germline V gene sequence: CDR1 MNHEY, CDR2 SVGAGI. CDR3 size: 16 residues. CDR3 DNA: TGTGCCAGCAGTTCCCCAAGAGGAAAGGGGAGCCACGAGCAGTACTTC. This codes for CASSSPRGKGSHEQYF.

This chain's CDR3 is CASSTGGNSPLHF. For the CDR3, the DNA is TGTGCCAGCTCGACAGGTGGAAATTCACCCCTCCACTTT. The chain couples TRBV18 to TRBJ1-6; maybe TRBD1 (6 bases). The CDR3 covers 13 residues. CDR1 is KGHSH, CDR2 LQKENI, per germline. The V end lost 6 bases, the J end lost 7 bases, and 10 bases lay between the germline ends.

The genes are TRBV10-2 and TRBJ1-2, with D unresolved. V lost 3 bases to trimming and J lost 5 bases, with 4 bases between them. CDR1 and CDR2 (germline): WSHSY, SAAADI. The CDR3 length is 11 residues. The CDR3 DNA is TGCGCCAGCAGTGACGAATATGGCTACACCTTC. Its protein product is CASSDEYGYTF.

The genes are TRBV11-1 and TRBJ1-2, with 7 bases lining up with TRBD1. V shed 5 bases, J shed 4 bases, and the junction held 4 bases outside the gene matches. The CDR3 has 13 amino acids. Per the germline V gene, CDR1 is SGHAT and CDR2 is FQDESV (reference sequence). In DNA, the CDR3 is TGTGCCAGCAGCCGAACAGGGGCCTATGGCTACACCTTC. This encodes CASSRTGAYGYTF.

The chain joins TRBV11-2 to TRBJ2-7; D might be TRBD2 (6 bases). CDR1 is SGHAT and CDR2 is FQNNGV in the germline V gene. Trimming pared 5 bases from V and 5 bases from J, leaving 13 bases between. The CDR3 contains 13 residues. The CDR3 bases are TGTGCCAGCAGCCCGGGGACTCATCACGAGCAGTACTTC. It yields the protein CASSPGTHHEQYF.